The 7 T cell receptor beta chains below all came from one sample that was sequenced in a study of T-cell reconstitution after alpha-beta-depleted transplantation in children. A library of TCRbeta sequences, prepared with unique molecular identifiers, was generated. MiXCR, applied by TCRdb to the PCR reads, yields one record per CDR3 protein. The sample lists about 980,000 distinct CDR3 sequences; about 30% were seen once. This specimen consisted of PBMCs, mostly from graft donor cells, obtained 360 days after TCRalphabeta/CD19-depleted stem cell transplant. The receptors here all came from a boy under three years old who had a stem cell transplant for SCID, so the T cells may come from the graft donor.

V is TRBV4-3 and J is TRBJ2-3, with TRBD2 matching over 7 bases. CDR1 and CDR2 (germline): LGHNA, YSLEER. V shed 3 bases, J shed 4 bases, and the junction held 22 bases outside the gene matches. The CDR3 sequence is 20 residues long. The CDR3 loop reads CASSHQPALPGLPSADTQYF. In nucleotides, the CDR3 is TGCGCCAGCAGCCATCAGCCAGCCCTACCGGGACTACCCTCCGCAGATACGCAGTATTTT.

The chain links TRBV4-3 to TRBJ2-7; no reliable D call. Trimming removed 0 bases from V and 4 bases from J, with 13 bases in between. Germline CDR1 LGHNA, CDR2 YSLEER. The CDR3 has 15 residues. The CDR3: CASSQDVYGSYEQYF. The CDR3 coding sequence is TGCGCCAGCAGCCAAGATGTTTACGGATCTTACGAGCAGTACTTC.

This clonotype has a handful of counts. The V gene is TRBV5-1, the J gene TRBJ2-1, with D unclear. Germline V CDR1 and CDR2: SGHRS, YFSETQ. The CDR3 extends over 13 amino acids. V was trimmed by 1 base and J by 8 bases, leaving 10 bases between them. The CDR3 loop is CASSLIQWDEQFF. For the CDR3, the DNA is TGCGCCAGCAGCTTGATACAGTGGGATGAGCAGTTCTTC.

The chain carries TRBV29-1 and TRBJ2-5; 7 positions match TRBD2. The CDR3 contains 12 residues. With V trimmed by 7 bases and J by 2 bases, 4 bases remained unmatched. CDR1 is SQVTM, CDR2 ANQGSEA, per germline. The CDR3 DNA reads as TGCAGCGGGCGGGGGTTACAAGAGACCCAGTACTTC. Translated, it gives CSGRGLQETQYF. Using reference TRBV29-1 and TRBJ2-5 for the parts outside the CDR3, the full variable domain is SAVISQKPSRDICQRGTSLTIQCQVDSQVTMMFWYRQQPGQSLTLIATANQGSEATYESGFVIDKFPISRPNLTFSTLTVSNMSPEDSSIYLCSGRGLQETQYFGPGTRLLVL.

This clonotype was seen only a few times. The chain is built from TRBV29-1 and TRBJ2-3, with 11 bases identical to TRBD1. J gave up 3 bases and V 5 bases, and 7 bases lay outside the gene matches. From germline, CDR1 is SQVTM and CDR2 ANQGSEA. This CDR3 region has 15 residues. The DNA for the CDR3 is TGCAGCGTTCCCGGGACAGGGGGAGGAACAGATACGCAGTATTTT. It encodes CSVPGTGGGTDTQYF.

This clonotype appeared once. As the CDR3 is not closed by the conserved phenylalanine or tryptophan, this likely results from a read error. This CDR3 is CASSPGTRSYEQYL. CDR3 sequence (DNA): TGCGCCAGCAGCCCTGGCACCCGCTCCTACGAGCAGTACTTG. The chain employs TRBV5-1 and TRBJ2-7; D gene ambiguous. The germline V gene encodes CDR1 SGHRS and CDR2 YFSETQ. The CDR3 is 14 residues long. The V end was cut by 4 bases, the J end by 0 bases, with 11 bases between.

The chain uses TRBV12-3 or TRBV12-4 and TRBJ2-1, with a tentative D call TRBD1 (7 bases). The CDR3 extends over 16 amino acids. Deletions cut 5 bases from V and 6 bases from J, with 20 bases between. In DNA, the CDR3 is TGTGCCAGCAGTCACCAACAGGGGAAGCGGGTCAATGAGCAGTTCTTC. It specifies CASSHQQGKRVNEQFF.